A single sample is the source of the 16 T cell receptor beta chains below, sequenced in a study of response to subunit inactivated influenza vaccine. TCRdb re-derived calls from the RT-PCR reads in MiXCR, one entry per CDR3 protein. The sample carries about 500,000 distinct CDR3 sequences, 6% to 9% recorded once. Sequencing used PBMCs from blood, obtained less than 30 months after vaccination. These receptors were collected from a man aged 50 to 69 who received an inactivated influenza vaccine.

The CDR3 coding sequence is TGTGCCAGCAGCCGAACAGGGCTGCCCCAGCATTTT. This codes for CASSRTGLPQHF. The chain couples TRBV12-3 or TRBV12-4 to TRBJ1-5, with D possibly TRBD1 on 6 matching bases. V was cut by 6 bases and J by 9 bases, with 12 bases left in between. CDR3 length: 12 amino acids.

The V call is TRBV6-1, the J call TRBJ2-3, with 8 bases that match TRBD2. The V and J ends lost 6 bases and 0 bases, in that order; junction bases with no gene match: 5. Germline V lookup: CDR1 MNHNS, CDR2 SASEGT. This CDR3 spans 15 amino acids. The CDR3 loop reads CASRGLATSTDTQYF. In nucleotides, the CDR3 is TGTGCCAGCAGAGGACTAGCAACTAGCACAGATACGCAGTATTTT.

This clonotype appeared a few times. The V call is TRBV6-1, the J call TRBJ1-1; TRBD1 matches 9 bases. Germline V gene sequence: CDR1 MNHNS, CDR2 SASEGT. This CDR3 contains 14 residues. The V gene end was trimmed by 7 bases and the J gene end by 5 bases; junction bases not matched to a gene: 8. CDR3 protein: CASNQGQGRTEAFF. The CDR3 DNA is TGTGCCAGCAACCAGGGACAGGGTAGGACTGAAGCTTTCTTT.

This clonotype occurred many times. As DNA, the CDR3 is TGCGCCAGCAGCCCCCGGGAGGTGGCTGGGGCCAACGTCCTGACTTTC. This gives the protein CASSPREVAGANVLTF. The V gene is TRBV4-3, the J gene TRBJ2-6; 7 bases line up with TRBD2. Germline assignment: CDR1 LGHNA and CDR2 YSLEER. Trimming at V came to 4 bases and at J to 2 bases, leaving 5 bases not matched to a gene. The CDR3 length is 16 residues.

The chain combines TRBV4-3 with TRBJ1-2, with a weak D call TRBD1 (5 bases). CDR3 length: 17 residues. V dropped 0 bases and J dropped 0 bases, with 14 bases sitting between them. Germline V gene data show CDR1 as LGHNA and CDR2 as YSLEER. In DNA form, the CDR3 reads TGCGCCAGCAGCCAAGAGATCACGGGGCCCCCTAACTATGGCTACACCTTC. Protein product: CASSQEITGPPNYGYTF.

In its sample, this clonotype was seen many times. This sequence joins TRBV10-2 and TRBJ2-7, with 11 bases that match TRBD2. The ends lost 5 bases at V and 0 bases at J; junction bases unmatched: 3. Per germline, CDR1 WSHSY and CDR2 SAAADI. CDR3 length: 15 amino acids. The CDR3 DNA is TGCGCCAGCAGTAGACTAGCGGGAAGCTCCTACGAGCAGTACTTC. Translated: CASSRLAGSSYEQYF.

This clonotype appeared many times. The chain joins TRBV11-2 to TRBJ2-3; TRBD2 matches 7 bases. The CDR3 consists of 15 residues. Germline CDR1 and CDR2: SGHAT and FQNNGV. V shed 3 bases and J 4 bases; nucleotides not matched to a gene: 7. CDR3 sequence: CASSFTSAVSDTQYF. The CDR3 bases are TGTGCCAGCAGCTTCACTAGCGCAGTCTCAGATACGCAGTATTTT.

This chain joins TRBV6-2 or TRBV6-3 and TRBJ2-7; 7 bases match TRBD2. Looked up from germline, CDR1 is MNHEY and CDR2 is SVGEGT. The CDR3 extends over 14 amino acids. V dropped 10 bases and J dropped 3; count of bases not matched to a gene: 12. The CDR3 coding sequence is TGTGCCACCTCACTAGCGATCTCCCGCTACGAGCAGTACTTC. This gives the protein CATSLAISRYEQYF.

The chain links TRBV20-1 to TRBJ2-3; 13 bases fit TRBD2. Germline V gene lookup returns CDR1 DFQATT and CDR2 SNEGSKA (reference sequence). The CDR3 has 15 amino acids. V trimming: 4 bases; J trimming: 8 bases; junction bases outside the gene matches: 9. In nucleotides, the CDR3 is TGCAGTGCTACCGGACTAGCGGGAGAGTTTGGTACGCAGTATTTT. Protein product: CSATGLAGEFGTQYF.

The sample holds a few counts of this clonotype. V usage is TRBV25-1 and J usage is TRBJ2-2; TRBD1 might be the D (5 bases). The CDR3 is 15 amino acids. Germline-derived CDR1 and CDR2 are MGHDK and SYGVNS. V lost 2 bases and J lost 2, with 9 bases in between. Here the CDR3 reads CASSERTFNTGELFF. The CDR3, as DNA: TGTGCCAGCAGTGAAAGGACATTCAACACCGGGGAGCTGTTTTTT.

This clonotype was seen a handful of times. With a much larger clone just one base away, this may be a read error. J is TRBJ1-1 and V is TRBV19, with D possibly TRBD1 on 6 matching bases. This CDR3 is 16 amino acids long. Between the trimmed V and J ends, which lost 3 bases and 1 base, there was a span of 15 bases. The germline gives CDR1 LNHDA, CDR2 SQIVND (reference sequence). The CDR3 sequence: CASSIAKGVWNTEAFF. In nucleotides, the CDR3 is TGTGCCAGTAGTATTGCAAAGGGGGTGTGGAACACTGAAGCTTTCTTT.

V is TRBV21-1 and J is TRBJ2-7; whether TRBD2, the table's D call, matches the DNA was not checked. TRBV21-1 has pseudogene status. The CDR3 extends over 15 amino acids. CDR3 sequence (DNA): TGTGCCAGCATCCCCCCGGCGGGAGCTTGGTACGAGCAGTACTTC. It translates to CASIPPAGAWYEQYF.

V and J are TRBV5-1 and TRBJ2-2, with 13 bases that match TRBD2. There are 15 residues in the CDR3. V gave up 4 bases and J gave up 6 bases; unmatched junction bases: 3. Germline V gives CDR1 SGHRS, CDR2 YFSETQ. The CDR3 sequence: CASSRTSGGPGELFF. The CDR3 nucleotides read TGCGCCAGCAGCCGGACTAGCGGGGGACCCGGGGAGCTGTTTTTT.

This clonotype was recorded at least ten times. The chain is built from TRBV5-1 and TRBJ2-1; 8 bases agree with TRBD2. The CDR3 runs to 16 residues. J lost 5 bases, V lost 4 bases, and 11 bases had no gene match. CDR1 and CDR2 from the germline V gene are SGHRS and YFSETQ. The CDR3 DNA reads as TGCGCCAGCAGCCCCCAAACTAGCGGCTCACACAATGAGCAGTTCTTC. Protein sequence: CASSPQTSGSHNEQFF.

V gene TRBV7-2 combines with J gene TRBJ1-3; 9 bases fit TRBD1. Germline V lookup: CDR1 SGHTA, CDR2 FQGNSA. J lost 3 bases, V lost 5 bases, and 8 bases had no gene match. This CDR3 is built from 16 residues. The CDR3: CASSPSQGASGNTIYF. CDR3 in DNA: TGTGCCAGCAGCCCCTCACAGGGGGCAAGTGGAAACACCATATATTTT. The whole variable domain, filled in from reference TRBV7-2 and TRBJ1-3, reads GAGVSQSPSNKVTEKGKDVELRCDPISGHTALYWYRQSLGQGLEFLIYFQGNSAPDKSGLPSDRFSAERTGGSVSTLTIQRTQQEDSAVYLCASSPSQGASGNTIYFGEGSWLTVV.

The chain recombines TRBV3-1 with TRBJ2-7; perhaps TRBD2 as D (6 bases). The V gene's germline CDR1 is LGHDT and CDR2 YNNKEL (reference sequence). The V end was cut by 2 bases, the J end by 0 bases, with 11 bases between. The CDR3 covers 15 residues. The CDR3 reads CASSQRIAVSYEQYF. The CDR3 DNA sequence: TGTGCCAGCAGCCAAAGGATAGCGGTCTCCTACGAGCAGTACTTC.